This T cell receptor beta chain is drawn from a study of response to subunit inactivated influenza vaccine. General study findings and limits: With each seasonal influenza vaccination, the authors suggested, few new T cells are recruited.

Only a few counts were recorded for this clonotype. Its target is not known. TCRdb reanalysed the RT-PCR reads using MiXCR and keeps one entry per CDR3 protein. Of about 700,000 distinct CDR3 sequences in the sample, approximately 14% were seen once. Germline trimming cut 6 bases from V and 6 bases from J; bases unmatched to any gene: 5. Germline CDR1 ENHRY, CDR2 SYGVKD. The CDR3 is made up of 14 amino acids. The specimen was PBMCs from blood, collected around 15 days before vaccination. This clonotype was sampled from a middle-aged man who received an inactivated influenza vaccine. This chain joins TRBV10-3 and TRBJ2-3; TRBD2 matches at 11 bases. The chain's CDR3 is CAIRLAGAADTQYF. The CDR3 region has the DNA TGTGCCATCAGACTAGCGGGGGCCGCGGATACGCAGTATTTT.